Below are 18 T cell receptor beta chains sequenced from a single sample in a study of Ad26.COV2.S vaccination and SARS-CoV-2 variants. Treatment noted: around 19 received Ad26.COV2.S at low or high dose, single or two shots; roughly five received placebo; per-sample allocation not given. Repertoires come from day 63 after the first vaccine or placebo injection. Profiling relied on immunoSEQ multiplex PCR, and the TCRdb table lists in-frame clones only, not all of them. The sample contains approximately 300,000 clones, approximately 86% of which appear only once. This material consisted of peripheral blood, taken in a trial of Ad26.COV2.S vaccine versus placebo. These receptors originate from a person between 18 and 65 years old who received the Ad26.COV2.S COVID-19 vaccine or a placebo.

This clone came up once. This rearrangement joins TRBV9 to TRBJ2-2; 11 positions match TRBD2. Germline CDR1 reads SGDLS; CDR2 reads YYNGEE. Trimming at V came to 3 bases and at J to 7 bases, leaving 8 bases not matched to a gene. The CDR3 sequence is 16 residues long. The CDR3 nucleotides read TGTGCCAGCAGCGATATGACTAGCGGGGCCCACGGGGAGCTGTTTTTT. It specifies CASSDMTSGAHGELFF.

This chain uses TRBV7-2 with TRBJ1-2, with TRBD1 identical over 7 bases. The CDR3 is 14 residues long. The J segment lost 8 bases and the V segment lost 5 bases, leaving 11 bases of the junction unmatched. Germline V CDR1 and CDR2: SGHTA, FQGNSA. Written as DNA, the CDR3 is TGTGCCAGCAGCCGCCCGGAGGGGGCGCAAGGCTACACCTTC. This gives the protein CASSRPEGAQGYTF. Complete variable domain (other parts from reference TRBV7-2 and TRBJ1-2): GAGVSQSPSNKVTEKGKDVELRCDPISGHTALYWYRQSLGQGLEFLIYFQGNSAPDKSGLPSDRFSAERTGGSVSTLTIQRTQQEDSAVYLCASSRPEGAQGYTFGSGTRLTVV.

V usage is TRBV7-2 and J usage is TRBJ2-3; 10 nucleotides line up with TRBD2. Germline V gene data show CDR1 as SGHTA and CDR2 as FQGNSA. The CDR3 is 17 residues long. Trimming cost V 0 bases and J 6 bases; bases outside gene matches: 9. In DNA form, the CDR3 reads TGTGCCAGCAGCTTAGCCCAGCGGGGGGGCCGATCGGATACGCAGTATTTT. It encodes CASSLAQRGGRSDTQYF.

The CDR3 region has the DNA TGCGCCAGCGGCCATGGGCGGACAGGGTGTTATGGGAACACTGAAGCTTTCTTT. Its translation is CASGHGRTGCYGNTEAFF. The genes are TRBV10-1 and TRBJ1-1; 8 bases align to TRBD1. Germline CDR1 and CDR2: WNHNN and SYGVQD (reference sequence). CDR3 size: 18 residues. V lost 8 bases, J lost 1 base, and 18 bases stayed unmatched.

Written as DNA, the CDR3 is TGTGCCTGGAGTGTGCCCAGCTATGGCTACACCTTC. It translates to CAWSVPSYGYTF. The chain couples TRBV30 to TRBJ1-2; D gene unclear. CDR3 size: 12 residues. Germline V gene lookup returns CDR1 GTSNPN and CDR2 SVGIG (reference sequence). Between the trimmed V and J ends, which lost 0 bases and 4 bases, there was a span of 6 bases. The complete variable domain, with remaining parts taken from reference TRBV30 and TRBJ1-2, reads SQTIHQWPATLVQPVGSPLSLECTVEGTSNPNLYWYRQAAGRGLQLLFYSVGIGQISSEVPQNLSASRPQDRQFILSSKKLLLSDSGFYLCAWSVPSYGYTFGSGTRLTVV.

To note about this clone: Other DNA sequences in this sample translate to the same CDR3. This chain joins TRBV18 and TRBJ1-5; no clear D gene. Germline-derived CDR1 and CDR2 are KGHSH and LQKENI. The CDR3 covers 14 residues. Deletions cut 3 bases from V and 2 bases from J, with 8 bases between. The CDR3 spells CASSPGQGNQPQHF. The DNA for the CDR3 is TGTGCCAGCTCACCGGGTCAGGGCAATCAGCCCCAGCATTTT.

The rearrangement links TRBV4-1 to TRBJ2-7; D is possibly TRBD1 or TRBD2 (5 bases each). The CDR3 consists of 16 residues. The V and J ends lost 6 bases and 2 bases respectively, with 20 bases between them. CDR1 and CDR2 from the germline V gene are MGHRA and YSYEKL. CDR3 sequence: CASSRTGTVGAYEQYF. The CDR3 nucleotides are TGCGCCAGCAGTCGAACCGGGACGGTGGGGGCCTACGAGCAGTACTTC.

This sequence joins TRBV29-1 and TRBJ2-3, with unresolved D. Germline CDR1 reads SQVTM; CDR2 reads ANQGSEA. Deletions cut 5 bases from V and 1 base from J, with 10 bases between. This CDR3 has 13 residues. CDR3: CSVWAGGTDTQYF. DNA of the CDR3: TGCAGCGTTTGGGCAGGAGGCACAGATACGCAGTATTTT.

The table lists this clone with a count of one. This chain links TRBV4-2 with TRBJ2-4; possibly TRBD2 for D (6 bases). The V end was cut by 6 bases, the J end by 6 bases, with 12 bases between. This CDR3 is built from 13 residues. The V gene's germline CDR1 is LGHNA and CDR2 YNFKEQ. CDR3 DNA sequence: TGTGCCAGCAGTCGGGGGTCGTCAAACATTCAGTACTTC. This translates into CASSRGSSNIQYF.

This clone was counted a single time. The CDR3 DNA sequence: TGTGCCAGCATTGGGGTGAACACTGAAGCTTTCTTT. It translates to CASIGVNTEAFF. V gene TRBV2 combines with J gene TRBJ1-1; D is uncertain. V lost 7 bases and J lost 0, with 6 bases in between. Germline V gene data show CDR1 as SNHLY and CDR2 as FYNNEI. This CDR3 has 12 residues.

The chain recombines TRBV7-8 with TRBJ1-2; D is uncertain. Trimming cost V 2 bases and J 1 base, with 8 bases left between them. The CDR3 is made up of 14 amino acids. Germline loops: CDR1 SGHVS, CDR2 FQNEAQ. The CDR3 DNA sequence: TGTGCCAGCAGCTTAATGCAGTATAACTATGGCTACACCTTC. It yields the protein CASSLMQYNYGYTF.

This clone was observed at least ten times. J is TRBJ1-2 and V is TRBV5-4, with 11 bases that match TRBD1. Germline V lookup: CDR1 SGHNT, CDR2 YYREEE (reference sequence). The CDR3 sequence is 15 residues long. V shed 5 bases, J shed 6 bases, and the junction held 9 bases outside the gene matches. As DNA, the CDR3 is TGTGCCAGCAGTTTGCCCCCGGGACAGGGGGATGGCTACACCTTC. Its translation: CASSLPPGQGDGYTF. The whole variable domain, filled in from reference TRBV5-4 and TRBJ1-2, reads ETGVTQSPTHLIKTRGQQVTLRCSSQSGHNTVSWYQQALGQGPQFIFQYYREEENGRGNFPPRFSGLQFPNYSSELNVNALELDDSALYLCASSLPPGQGDGYTFGSGTRLTVV.

This clone was recorded once. The rearrangement joins TRBV30 to TRBJ2-5; D perhaps matches TRBD1 (6 bases). Per germline, CDR1 GTSNPN and CDR2 SVGIG (reference sequence). V lost 4 bases to trimming and J lost 4 bases, with 13 bases between them. This CDR3 has 13 amino acids. Here the CDR3 reads CAWKGDHRETQYF. The DNA for the CDR3 is TGTGCCTGGAAGGGGGACCACCGAGAGACCCAGTACTTC.

The chain employs TRBV6-5 and TRBJ1-5; no firm D call. CDR1 is MNHEY and CDR2 is SVGAGI in the germline V gene. The CDR3 has 15 amino acids. V shed 0 bases and J shed 0 bases, with 6 bases lying between them. The CDR3 here is CASSYSTDSNQPQHF. CDR3 in DNA: TGTGCCAGCAGTTACTCTACAGATAGCAATCAGCCCCAGCATTTT.

The chain carries TRBV10-3 and TRBJ1-3, with D unresolved. There are 13 residues in the CDR3. CDR1 is ENHRY and CDR2 is SYGVKD in the germline V gene. Deletions cut 7 bases from V and 2 bases from J, with 9 bases between. The DNA for the CDR3 is TGTGCCATCAAGGGAGCGGCTGGAAACACCATATATTTT. Its translation is CAIKGAAGNTIYF.

The genes are TRBV6-2 or TRBV6-3 and TRBJ1-5, with D tentatively TRBD1 (5 bases). Deletions cut 2 bases from V and 5 bases from J, with 7 bases between. The germline V gene encodes CDR1 MNHEY and CDR2 SVGEGT. The CDR3 is 13 residues long. CDR3 residues: CASSYVGHQPQHF. The CDR3 nucleotides are TGTGCCAGCAGTTACGTGGGGCATCAGCCCCAGCATTTT.

V usage is TRBV6-2 or TRBV6-3 and J usage is TRBJ1-1, with 8 bases fitting TRBD1. This CDR3 has 16 amino acids. V dropped 6 bases and J dropped 1; count of bases not matched to a gene: 10. CDR1 MNHEY and CDR2 SVGEGT come from the germline V gene. This CDR3 reads CASRPPGGRRNTEAFF. CDR3 bases: TGTGCCAGCAGGCCTCCAGGGGGCAGGAGGAACACTGAAGCTTTCTTT.

The chain uses TRBV15 and TRBJ1-2; 7 bases are shared with TRBD1. CDR1 LNHNV and CDR2 YYDKDF come from the germline V gene (reference sequence). J was trimmed by 3 bases and V by 0 bases; bases with no gene match: 1. The CDR3 has 14 amino acids. In nucleotides, the CDR3 is TGTGCCACCAGCAGAGATACAGGGGACTATGGCTACACCTTC. This translates into CATSRDTGDYGYTF.